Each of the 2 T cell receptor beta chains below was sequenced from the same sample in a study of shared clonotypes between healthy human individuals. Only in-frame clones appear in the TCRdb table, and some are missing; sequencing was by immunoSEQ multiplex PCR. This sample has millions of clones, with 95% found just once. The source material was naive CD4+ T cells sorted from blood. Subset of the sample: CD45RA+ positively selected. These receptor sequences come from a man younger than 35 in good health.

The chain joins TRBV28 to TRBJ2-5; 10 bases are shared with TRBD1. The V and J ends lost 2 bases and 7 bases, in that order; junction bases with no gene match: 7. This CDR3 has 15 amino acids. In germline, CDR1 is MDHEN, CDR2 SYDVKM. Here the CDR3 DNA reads TGTGCCAGCAGTTTACTGGACAGGGGGGGTGGGACCCAGTACTTC. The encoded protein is CASSLLDRGGGTQYF.

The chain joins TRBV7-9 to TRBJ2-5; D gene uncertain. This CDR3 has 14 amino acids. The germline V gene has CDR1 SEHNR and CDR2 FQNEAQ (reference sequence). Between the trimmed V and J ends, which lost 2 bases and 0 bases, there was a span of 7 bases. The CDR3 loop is CASSLKGYQETQYF. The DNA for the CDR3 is TGTGCCAGCAGCTTAAAAGGGTACCAAGAGACCCAGTACTTC.